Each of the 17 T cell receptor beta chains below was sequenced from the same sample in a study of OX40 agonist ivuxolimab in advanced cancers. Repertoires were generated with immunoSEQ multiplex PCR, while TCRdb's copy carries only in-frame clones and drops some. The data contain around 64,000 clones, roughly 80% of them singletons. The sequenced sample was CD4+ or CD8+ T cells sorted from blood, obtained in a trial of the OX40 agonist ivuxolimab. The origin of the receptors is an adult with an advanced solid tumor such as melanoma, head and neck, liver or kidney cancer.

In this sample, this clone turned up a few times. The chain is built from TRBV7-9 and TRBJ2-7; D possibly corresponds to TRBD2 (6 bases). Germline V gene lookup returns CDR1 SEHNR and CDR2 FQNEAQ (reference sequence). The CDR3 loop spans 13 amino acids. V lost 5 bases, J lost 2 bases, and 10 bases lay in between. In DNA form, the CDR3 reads TGTGCCAGCAGCCCCCGGGGGACCTACGAGCAGTACTTC. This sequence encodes CASSPRGTYEQYF.

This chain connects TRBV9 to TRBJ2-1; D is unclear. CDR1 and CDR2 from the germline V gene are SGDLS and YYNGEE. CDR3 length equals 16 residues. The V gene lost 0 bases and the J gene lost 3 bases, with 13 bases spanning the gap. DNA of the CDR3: TGTGCCAGCAGCGTAGGAGGAAGGGCGGACTACAATGAGCAGTTCTTC. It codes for CASSVGGRADYNEQFF. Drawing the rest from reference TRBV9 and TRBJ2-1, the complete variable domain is DSGVTQTPKHLITATGQRVTLRCSPRSGDLSVYWYQQSLDQGLQFLIQYYNGEERAKGNILERFSAQQFPDLHSELNLSSLELGDSALYFCASSVGGRADYNEQFFGPGTRLTVL.

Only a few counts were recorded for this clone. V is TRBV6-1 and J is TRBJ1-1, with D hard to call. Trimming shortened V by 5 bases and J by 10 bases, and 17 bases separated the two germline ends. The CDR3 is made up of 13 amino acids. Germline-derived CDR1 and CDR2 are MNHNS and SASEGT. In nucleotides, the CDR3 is TGTGCCAGCAGTAATGACCGTAACACTAGAGCTTTCTTT. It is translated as CASSNDRNTRAFF.

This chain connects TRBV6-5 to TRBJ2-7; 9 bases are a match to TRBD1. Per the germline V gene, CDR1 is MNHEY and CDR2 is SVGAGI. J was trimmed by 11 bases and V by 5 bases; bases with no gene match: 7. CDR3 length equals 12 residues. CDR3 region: CASSARTGGEYF. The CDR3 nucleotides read TGTGCCAGCAGTGCCCGCACAGGGGGCGAGTACTTC.

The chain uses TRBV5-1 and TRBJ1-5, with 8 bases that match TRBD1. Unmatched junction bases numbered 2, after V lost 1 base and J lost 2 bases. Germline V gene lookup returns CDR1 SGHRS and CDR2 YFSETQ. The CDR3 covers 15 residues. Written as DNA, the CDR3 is TGCGCCAGCAGCTTGACAGGGGGAGGCAATCAGCCCCAGCATTTT. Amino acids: CASSLTGGGNQPQHF.

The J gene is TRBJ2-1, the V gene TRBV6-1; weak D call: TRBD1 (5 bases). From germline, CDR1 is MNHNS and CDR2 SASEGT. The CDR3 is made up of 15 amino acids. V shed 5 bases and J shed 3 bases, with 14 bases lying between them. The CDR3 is CASSLDSVNYNEQFF. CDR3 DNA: TGTGCCAGCAGTCTCGACAGCGTGAACTACAATGAGCAGTTCTTC.

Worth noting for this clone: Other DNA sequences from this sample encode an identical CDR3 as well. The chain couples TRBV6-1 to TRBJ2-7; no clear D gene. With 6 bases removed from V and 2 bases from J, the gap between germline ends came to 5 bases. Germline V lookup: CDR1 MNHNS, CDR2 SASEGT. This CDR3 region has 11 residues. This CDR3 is CASSRTYEQYF. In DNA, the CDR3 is TGTGCCAGCAGCCGAACCTACGAGCAGTACTTC.

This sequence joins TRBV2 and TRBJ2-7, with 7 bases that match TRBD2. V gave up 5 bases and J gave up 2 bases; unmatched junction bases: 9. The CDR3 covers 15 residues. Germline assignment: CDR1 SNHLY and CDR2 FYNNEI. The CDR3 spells CASSPLGGRTYEQYF. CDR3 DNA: TGTGCCAGCAGTCCGCTCGGGGGGAGGACCTACGAGCAGTACTTC.

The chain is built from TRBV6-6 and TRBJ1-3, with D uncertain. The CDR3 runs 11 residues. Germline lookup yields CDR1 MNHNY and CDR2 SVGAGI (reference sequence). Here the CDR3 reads CGTVSGNTIYF. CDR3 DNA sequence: TGTGGCACTGTCTCTGGAAACACCATATATTTT.

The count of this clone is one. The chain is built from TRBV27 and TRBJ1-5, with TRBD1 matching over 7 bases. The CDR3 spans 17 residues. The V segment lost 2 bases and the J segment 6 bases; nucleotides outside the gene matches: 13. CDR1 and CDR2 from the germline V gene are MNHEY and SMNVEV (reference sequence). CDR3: CASSLPHISTGPQPQHF. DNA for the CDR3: TGTGCCAGCAGTTTACCCCACATCTCGACAGGGCCTCAGCCCCAGCATTTT.

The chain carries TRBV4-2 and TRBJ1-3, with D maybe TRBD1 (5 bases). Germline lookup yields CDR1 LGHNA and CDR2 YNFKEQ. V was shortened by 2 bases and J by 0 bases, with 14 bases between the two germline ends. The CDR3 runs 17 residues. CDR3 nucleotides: TGTGCCAGCAGCCAAACGGGACGCCGGTACTCTGGAAACACCATATATTTT. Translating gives CASSQTGRRYSGNTIYF.

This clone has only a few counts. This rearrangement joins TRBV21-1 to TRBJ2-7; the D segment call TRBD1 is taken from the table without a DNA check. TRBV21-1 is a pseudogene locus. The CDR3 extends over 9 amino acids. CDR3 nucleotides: TGTGCCATCAACAGACGGCAGTACTTC. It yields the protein CAINRRQYF.

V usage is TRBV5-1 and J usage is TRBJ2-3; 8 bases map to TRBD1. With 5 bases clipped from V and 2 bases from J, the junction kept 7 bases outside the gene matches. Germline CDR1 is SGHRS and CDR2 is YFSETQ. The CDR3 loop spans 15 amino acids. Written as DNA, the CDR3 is TGCGCCAGCAGTCCCGGGACAGGACCCACAGATACGCAGTATTTT. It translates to CASSPGTGPTDTQYF.

The CDR3 sequence is CASSLAMGLYGYTF. The CDR3 region has the DNA TGTGCCAGCAGCTTGGCGATGGGGCTTTATGGCTACACCTTC. The chain combines TRBV5-6 with TRBJ1-2, with TRBD1 as a possible D gene (5 bases). This CDR3 spans 14 amino acids. V lost 0 bases and J 5 bases, leaving 11 bases between the germline ends. CDR1 and CDR2 (germline): SGHDT, YYEEEE.

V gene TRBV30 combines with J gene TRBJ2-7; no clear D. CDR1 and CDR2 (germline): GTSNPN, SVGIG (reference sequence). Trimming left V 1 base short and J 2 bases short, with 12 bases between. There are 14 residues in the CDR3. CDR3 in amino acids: CAWSGGRPPYEQYF. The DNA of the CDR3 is TGTGCCTGGAGTGGCGGCCGACCTCCCTACGAGCAGTACTTC.

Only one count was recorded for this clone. In DNA form, the CDR3 reads TGTGCCAGCCGAAAAACGGGACAGGGGGCACCCATTCGGGGCTACACCTTC. Translation: CASRKTGQGAPIRGYTF. V usage is TRBV19 and J usage is TRBJ1-2; the match to TRBD1 covers 12 bases. CDR1 is LNHDA, CDR2 SQIVND, per germline (reference sequence). This CDR3 has 17 amino acids. V shed 9 bases and J 8 bases; nucleotides not matched to a gene: 19. Filled out from reference TRBV19 and TRBJ1-2, the complete variable domain reads DGGITQSPKYLFRKEGQNVTLSCEQNLNHDAMYWYRQDPGQGLRLIYYSQIVNDFQKGDIAEGYSVSREKKESFPLTVTSAQKNPTAFYLCASRKTGQGAPIRGYTFGSGTRLTVV.

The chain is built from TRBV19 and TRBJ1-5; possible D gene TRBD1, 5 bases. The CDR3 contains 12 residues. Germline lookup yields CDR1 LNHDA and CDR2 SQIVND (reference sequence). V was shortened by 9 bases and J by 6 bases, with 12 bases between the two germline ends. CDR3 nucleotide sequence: TGTGCCAGCTCCAGGGTGAGTCAGCCCCAGCATTTT. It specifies CASSRVSQPQHF.